The T cell receptor beta chain described here comes from a study of beta chain features in type 1 diabetes. Since all of the isolated RNA was reverse transcribed, expressed TCRB transcripts were what got sequenced. Repertoires were generated with immunoSEQ multiplex PCR, while TCRdb's copy carries only in-frame clones and drops some. The sample shows about 240,000 clones, about 14% of them seen only once. Concerning this clone: Its antigen remains unknown.

This CDR3 has 15 amino acids. Germline-derived CDR1 and CDR2 are SGHRS and YFSETQ. V dropped 4 bases and J dropped 5; count of bases not matched to a gene: 10. Study-wide results and limits: Insertions were fewer and deletions more numerous at VDJ junctions in type 1 diabetes patients. Sequencing the cDNA could make cells with high TCR expression show up more than they should. All four CD4+ subsets from Type 1 diabetes patients carried moderately but significantly shorter TCRB CDR3s. Naive, central memory and Treg TCRB repertoires seemed to resemble each other more closely in patients than they did in healthy donors.

CD45RO/CCR7/CD25/CD127/CD95/CD27 separated CD4+ naive, central memory, regulatory and stem cell-like memory cells by sorting. The chain carries TRBV5-1 and TRBJ2-3, with TRBD2 matching over 7 bases. The sample taken for sequencing was naive CD4+ T cells from blood. The TCR sequence derives from a young man with type 1 diabetes. CDR3 in DNA: TGCGCCAGCAGCCCCTTTTCTAGCGGTGGAGATACGCAGTATTTT. Translation gives CASSPFSSGGDTQYF.